Listed here are 25 T cell receptor beta chains from one sample, sequenced in a study of T cells in Graves' hyperthyroidism and ophthalmopathy. The CDR3 regions of TCR beta were amplified from RNA transcripts. A first-round RT-PCR of the TCR CDR3 used the HTBI primer set. TCRdb analysed the multiplex PCR reads with MiXCR anew, one entry per CDR3 protein. The sample has around 690,000 distinct CDR3 sequences; 15% to 20% are singletons. The sample comprised blood. All receptors derive from a middle-aged man with Graves' hyperthyroidism.

This clonotype was observed many times. The chain links TRBV2 to TRBJ1-1; unclear D gene. This CDR3 spans 16 amino acids. Between the trimmed V and J ends, which lost 6 bases and 5 bases, there was a span of 22 bases. Germline V gene sequence: CDR1 SNHLY, CDR2 FYNNEI. In DNA, the CDR3 is TGTGCCAGCAGCCCAGGTAGCGGACCACTATGGACTGAAGCTTTCTTT. This codes for CASSPGSGPLWTEAFF.

The chain has TRBV7-9 and TRBJ2-1; 8 nucleotides line up with TRBD2. This CDR3 contains 16 residues. From germline, CDR1 is SEHNR and CDR2 FQNEAQ (reference sequence). The J segment lost 4 bases and the V segment lost 1 base, leaving 6 bases of the junction unmatched. CDR3 DNA sequence: TGTGCCAGCAGCTTAGGTTCTAGCGGGTCTTACAATGAGCAGTTCTTC. Protein sequence: CASSLGSSGSYNEQFF.

About this clonotype itself: A junction end diverges from the germline sequence, so it may reflect a read error. The chain employs TRBV9 and TRBJ2-7, with 9 bases that match TRBD1. The CDR3 covers 13 residues. The germline gives CDR1 SGDLS, CDR2 YYNGEE. CDR3 loop: CASGTGLSYDQYF. Written as DNA, the CDR3 is TGTGCCAGCGGGACAGGGCTTTCCTACGACCAGTACTTC.

This clonotype was detected only a few times. The chain employs TRBV7-9 and TRBJ1-1, with a tentative D call TRBD1 (5 bases). Germline V gene sequence: CDR1 SEHNR, CDR2 FQNEAQ (reference sequence). This CDR3 is 15 amino acids long. V was cut by 5 bases and J by 3 bases, with 16 bases left in between. CDR3 in DNA: TGTGCCAGCAGCCGAGGGCCGGACACTTACACTGAAGCTTTCTTT. Amino acids: CASSRGPDTYTEAFF. Variable domain in full (rest from reference TRBV7-9 and TRBJ1-1): DTGVSQNPRHKITKRGQNVTFRCDPISEHNRLYWYRQTLGQGPEFLTYFQNEAQLEKSRLLSDRFSAERPKGSFSTLEIQRTEQGDSAMYLCASSRGPDTYTEAFFGQGTRLTVV.

This clonotype was found a few times. This chain joins TRBV9 and TRBJ2-5; TRBD1 or TRBD2 may be the D gene (5 bases each). Trimming removed 4 bases from V and 14 bases from J, with 18 bases in between. There are 12 residues in the CDR3. Per germline, CDR1 SGDLS and CDR2 YYNGEE. The CDR3: CASSPTGRTKYF. CDR3 sequence (DNA): TGTGCCAGCAGCCCGACGGGACGGACCAAATACTTC.

This clonotype was picked up a small number of times. The chain joins TRBV4-1 to TRBJ2-7, with 8 bases lining up with TRBD1. The germline CDR1 and CDR2 sequences are MGHRA and YSYEKL. The junction had 9 bases not matched to a gene; V was cut back by 1 base and J by 7 bases. This CDR3 has 15 amino acids. As DNA, the CDR3 is TGCGCCAGCAGCCAAGGGGCCGGGACAGGTTATGAGCAGTACTTC. Residues: CASSQGAGTGYEQYF.

This clonotype appeared a few times. In nucleotides, the CDR3 is TGTGCCACCAGTGATGCAGGGACAGTCCCAGGAAACACCATATATTTT. This gives the protein CATSDAGTVPGNTIYF. This chain connects TRBV24-1 to TRBJ1-3; 7 bases align to TRBD1. The CDR3 has 16 amino acids. Trimming took 3 bases from V and 4 from J; bases not matched to a gene: 8. In germline, CDR1 is KGHDR, CDR2 SFDVKD.

This clonotype was found many times. This chain connects TRBV11-3 to TRBJ2-1; 11 bases are a match to TRBD2. The germline V gene encodes CDR1 SGHNT and CDR2 YENEEA. V lost 5 bases and J lost 7; bases outside the gene matches: 4. CDR3 length equals 14 residues. The CDR3 bases are TGTGCCAGCAGCACACTAGCGGGAGTAAATGAGCAGTTCTTC. Its protein is CASSTLAGVNEQFF.

This clonotype showed up just a few times. V is TRBV19 and J is TRBJ2-1; D is possibly TRBD1 or TRBD2 (5 bases each). Trimming cost V 2 bases and J 6 bases, with 11 bases left between them. Germline CDR1 and CDR2: LNHDA and SQIVND (reference sequence). CDR3 size: 14 residues. The CDR3 DNA reads TGTGCCAGTAGTATACCGGGGCCTCTCAATGAGCAGTTCTTC. Translation: CASSIPGPLNEQFF.

In this sample, this clonotype turned up many times. The chain employs TRBV11-3 and TRBJ2-1; a possible D gene is TRBD1 (7 bases). CDR3 size: 12 residues. CDR1 SGHNT and CDR2 YENEEA come from the germline V gene. V dropped 6 bases and J dropped 10 bases, with 13 bases sitting between them. As DNA, the CDR3 is TGTGCCAGCAGTCGACAGGGAGGCGAGCAGTTCTTC. This translates into CASSRQGGEQFF.

This clonotype was observed at least ten times. The chain combines TRBV7-9 with TRBJ2-3; no reliable D call. The germline V gene encodes CDR1 SEHNR and CDR2 FQNEAQ (reference sequence). The CDR3 sequence is 14 residues long. V gave up 5 bases and J gave up 3 bases, with 12 bases separating them. The chain's CDR3 is CASSPVVETDTQYF. The CDR3 nucleotides are TGTGCCAGCAGCCCTGTCGTTGAAACAGATACGCAGTATTTT.

V is TRBV24-1 and J is TRBJ2-5; D remains ambiguous. The CDR3 has 11 residues. With 11 bases removed from V and 5 bases from J, the gap between germline ends came to 11 bases. Germline CDR1 is KGHDR and CDR2 is SFDVKD. The CDR3 DNA reads as TGTGCCAGTAGGAGTTTGGAGACCCAGTACTTC. It specifies CASRSLETQYF.

This clonotype was counted ten times or more. The chain combines TRBV28 with TRBJ2-1; TRBD1 aligns across 9 bases. Germline lookup yields CDR1 MDHEN and CDR2 SYDVKM. This CDR3 has 14 residues. V gave up 8 bases and J gave up 2 bases; unmatched junction bases: 4. The CDR3 nucleotides are TGTGCCAGCTTTAGGACAGGGGCCTACAATGAGCAGTTCTTC. Its translation is CASFRTGAYNEQFF.

V usage is TRBV27 and J usage is TRBJ1-2; TRBD1 matches at 8 bases. From germline, CDR1 is MNHEY and CDR2 SMNVEV (reference sequence). This CDR3 is built from 14 residues. The ends lost 6 bases at V and 3 bases at J; junction bases unmatched: 6. The CDR3 bases are TGTGCCAGCAGACCACAGGGGGGGGACTATGGCTACACCTTC. Its translation: CASRPQGGDYGYTF.

This clonotype was counted at least ten times. This sequence joins TRBV11-3 and TRBJ2-6; TRBD1 matches 7 bases. This CDR3 region has 17 residues. The V and J ends lost 5 bases and 3 bases, in that order; junction bases with no gene match: 10. Germline CDR1 is SGHNT and CDR2 is YENEEA. CDR3: CASSLTQGIDGANVLTF. The CDR3 DNA reads TGTGCCAGCAGCCTGACACAGGGGATCGATGGGGCCAACGTCCTGACTTTC. The whole variable domain, remainder taken from reference TRBV11-3 and TRBJ2-6, is EAGVVQSPRYKIIEKKQPVAFWCNPISGHNTLYWYLQNLGQGPELLIRYENEEAVDDSQLPKDRFSAERLKGVDSTLKIQPAELGDSAVYLCASSLTQGIDGANVLTFGAGSRLTVL.

This clonotype was detected a few times. V is TRBV11-2 and J is TRBJ2-7; 9 nucleotides agree with TRBD2. The length of the CDR3 is 15 residues. With 0 bases clipped from V and 9 bases from J, the junction kept 9 bases outside the gene matches. Germline CDR1 is SGHAT and CDR2 is FQNNGV. CDR3 residues: CASSLDLSGSRGQYF. CDR3 bases: TGTGCCAGCAGCTTAGATCTTAGCGGGAGCAGGGGGCAGTACTTC.

This clonotype was observed a few times. The rearrangement links TRBV19 to TRBJ1-5, with D unresolved. Trimming shortened V by 4 bases and J by 3 bases, and 25 bases separated the two germline ends. This CDR3 region has 19 residues. Germline values: CDR1 LNHDA, CDR2 SQIVND (reference sequence). DNA of the CDR3: TGTGCCAGTAGTACCGGGCTTGTTTATGCAGAAAGTTCCAATCAGCCCCAGCATTTT. This translates into CASSTGLVYAESSNQPQHF.

This clonotype came up many times. This chain connects TRBV6-1 to TRBJ2-1, with no clear D. Trimming left V 6 bases short and J 0 bases short, with 9 bases between. This CDR3 spans 14 amino acids. The V gene's germline CDR1 is MNHNS and CDR2 SASEGT. CDR3 nucleotide sequence: TGTGCCAGCAGGACGGGCCGCTCCTACAATGAGCAGTTCTTC. Its protein is CASRTGRSYNEQFF.

The chain carries TRBV4-2 and TRBJ1-6, with TRBD1 matching 7 bases. V gave up 0 bases and J gave up 7 bases; unmatched junction bases: 6. Germline V gene data show CDR1 as LGHNA and CDR2 as YNFKEQ. This CDR3 comprises 16 residues. CDR3 coding DNA: TGTGCCAGCAGCCAAGAAGGGGGCGCATGGAATTCACCCCTCCACTTT. Translated: CASSQEGGAWNSPLHF.

The chain recombines TRBV20-1 with TRBJ2-7, with D unresolved. Per germline, CDR1 DFQATT and CDR2 SNEGSKA (reference sequence). CDR3 length: 13 amino acids. Trimming removed 4 bases from V and 3 bases from J, with 13 bases in between. The CDR3 here is CSATRSLLYEQYF. The CDR3 nucleotides read TGCAGTGCTACGCGGAGTCTACTCTACGAGCAGTACTTC.

Many counts were recorded for this clonotype. The chain is built from TRBV18 and TRBJ2-5, with 7 bases lining up with TRBD1. This CDR3 region has 15 residues. Germline values: CDR1 KGHSH, CDR2 LQKENI. With V trimmed by 2 bases and J by 3 bases, 6 bases remained unmatched. The CDR3 protein is CASSPWTGPEETQYF. The CDR3 DNA is TGTGCCAGCTCACCATGGACAGGCCCAGAAGAGACCCAGTACTTC.

The rearrangement links TRBV28 to TRBJ1-5; 7 bases map to TRBD1. The CDR3 spans 16 residues. Trimming at V came to 3 bases and at J to 2 bases, leaving 7 bases not matched to a gene. Per germline, CDR1 MDHEN and CDR2 SYDVKM. CDR3 nucleotide sequence: TGTGCCAGCAGTTTCGACAGGGAGAGCGGCAATCAGCCCCAGCATTTT. Translating it yields CASSFDRESGNQPQHF.

As to this clonotype: This may be a read error, as it is one base from a much larger clone. The V and J genes are TRBV27 and TRBJ2-7; D perhaps matches TRBD2 (6 bases). This CDR3 has 15 amino acids. Germline V gene lookup returns CDR1 MNHEY and CDR2 SMNVEV (reference sequence). The CDR3 DNA reads TGTGGCAGCAGTTCCTCGGGGGAAAACTCCTACGAGCAGTACTTC. Translation gives CGSSSSGENSYEQYF.

The table lists this clonotype with many counts. The rearrangement joins TRBV28 to TRBJ1-5, with TRBD1 as a possible D gene (5 bases). Per germline, CDR1 MDHEN and CDR2 SYDVKM. This CDR3 has 13 residues. V lost 8 bases, J lost 7 bases, and 15 bases lay in between. CDR3 nucleotides: TGTGCCAGCGCTCTGGGGCCAAAACAGCCCCAGCATTTT. Translation: CASALGPKQPQHF.

The chain recombines TRBV28 with TRBJ1-4, with D maybe TRBD1 (6 bases). CDR1 is MDHEN and CDR2 is SYDVKM in the germline V gene. V lost 6 bases and J 0 bases, leaving 14 bases between the germline ends. There are 16 residues in the CDR3. CDR3 region: CASSRRGVATNEKLFF. CDR3 sequence (DNA): TGTGCCAGCAGCCGTAGGGGGGTGGCAACTAATGAAAAACTGTTTTTT.